The rows below give T cell receptor beta chains drawn from one sample of a study of blood T cell repertoires in COVID-19. The table came from immunoSEQ multiplex PCR; TCRdb's copy has only in-frame clones and leaves some out. The sample holds a few hundred thousand clones, around 87% seen once. The sequenced sample consisted of peripheral blood. The receptors were gathered from a woman aged 25 to 39 with COVID-19, enrolled during active disease. Each CDR3 is given with its conserved first and last residue. Fields, in order: CDR3 length, V gene, clone size, J gene, D gene, CDR3 protein, CDR3 DNA. A D gene is named only where the DNA matches it firmly. Where a row states a size, it is once, few, many or the class of an expanded clone; other rows omit it.

15	TRBV4-3	.	TRBJ2-1	TRBD2	CASSLGLAGGDEQFF	TGCGCCAGCAGCCTCGGACTAGCGGGAGGCGATGAGCAGTTCTTC
13	TRBV30	.	TRBJ2-5	.	CAWSSGSRETQYF	TGTGCCTGGAGTTCAGGGTCGAGGGAGACCCAGTACTTC
16	TRBV6-2/TRBV6-3	.	TRBJ2-4	TRBD1	CASSTGTASFKNIQYF	TGTGCCAGCAGTACCGGGACAGCTTCCTTCAAAAACATTCAGTACTTC
16	TRBV18	.	TRBJ1-2	TRBD1	CASSPLGTGNNYGYTF	TGTGCCAGCTCACCATTGGGGACAGGGAATAACTATGGCTACACCTTC
12	TRBV7-2	once	TRBJ1-5	TRBD1	CASSYDREPQHF	TGTGCCAGCAGCTATGACAGGGAGCCCCAGCATTTT
14	TRBV4-1	.	TRBJ2-5	.	CASSQDRSGETQYF	TGCGCCAGCAGCCAAGATCGTAGCGGAGAGACCCAGTACTTC
17	TRBV5-5	.	TRBJ2-7	TRBD2	CASSVGSLLAGLYEQYF	TGTGCCAGCAGCGTGGGGAGTCTCCTAGCGGGACTTTACGAGCAGTACTTC
22	TRBV9	.	TRBJ2-4	TRBD2	CASSAGGTGGLAGELAKNIQYF	TGTGCCAGCAGCGCCGGCGGGACAGGGGGACTAGCGGGAGAATTGGCCAAAAACATTCAGTACTTC
16	TRBV14	.	TRBJ2-7	TRBD2	CASSQVKLAGRGEQYF	TGTGCCAGCAGCCAAGTCAAACTAGCGGGTAGGGGCGAGCAGTACTTC
12	TRBV9	once	TRBJ2-7	TRBD1	CASSATGDEQYF	TGTGCCAGCAGCGCGACAGGGGACGAGCAGTACTTC
13	TRBV4-1	.	TRBJ2-7	.	CASSPSSSYEQYF	TGCGCCAGCAGCCCCTCCAGCTCCTACGAGCAGTACTTC
17	TRBV7-2	.	TRBJ2-1	TRBD2	CASSPRLAGGFYNEQFF	TGTGCCAGCAGCCCGAGACTAGCGGGAGGCTTCTACAATGAGCAGTTCTTC
16	TRBV4-3	.	TRBJ2-1	TRBD2	CASSQVGLAAYNEQFF	TGCGCCAGCAGCCAAGTAGGACTAGCGGCCTACAATGAGCAGTTCTTC
15	TRBV5-1	once	TRBJ2-1	TRBD1	CASSLGGTGYNEQFF	TGCGCCAGCAGCTTGGGGGGGACAGGCTACAATGAGCAGTTCTTC
16	TRBV15	.	TRBJ1-6	.	CATSRDGGAYNSPLHF	TGTGCCACCAGCAGAGATGGAGGTGCCTATAATTCACCCCTCCACTTT
15	TRBV4-2	.	TRBJ2-2	TRBD2	CASSRERGNTGELFF	TGTGCCAGCAGCCGGGAGCGGGGTAACACCGGGGAGCTGTTTTTT
16	TRBV7-9	.	TRBJ1-5	.	CASSNGQGLGNQPQHF	TGTGCCAGCAGTAATGGCCAGGGGCTGGGGAATCAGCCCCAGCATTTT
12	TRBV28	.	TRBJ1-5	TRBD1	CTTKTGNQPQHF	TGTACTACGAAGACAGGGAATCAGCCCCAGCATTTT
14	TRBV15	.	TRBJ2-7	TRBD1	CATSRGQASYEQYF	TGTGCCACCAGCAGGGGACAGGCCAGCTACGAGCAGTACTTC
12	TRBV28	.	TRBJ2-1	TRBD2	CAVAGSYNEQFF	TGTGCGGTAGCGGGCTCCTACAATGAGCAGTTCTTC
11	TRBV29-1	.	TRBJ2-7	.	CSVRGNYEQYF	TGCAGCGTTCGGGGGAACTACGAGCAGTACTTC
16	TRBV7-2	.	TRBJ2-5	TRBD2	CASSLAQASGEETQYF	TGTGCCAGCAGCTTAGCCCAAGCTAGCGGCGAAGAGACCCAGTACTTC
14	TRBV7-3	.	TRBJ2-2	.	CASSPRINTGELFF	TGTGCCAGCAGCCCCCGTATAAACACCGGGGAGCTGTTTTTT
13	TRBV5-1	.	TRBJ2-7	TRBD1	CASSLEGADEQYF	TGCGCCAGCAGCTTGGAGGGGGCAGATGAGCAGTACTTC
16	TRBV18	.	TRBJ1-3	.	CASSPATPDSGNTIYF	TGTGCCAGCTCTCCTGCCACACCAGACTCTGGAAACACCATATATTTT
11	TRBV27	.	TRBJ2-7	.	CASSHSYEQYF	TGTGCCAGCAGCCACAGCTACGAGCAGTACTTC
15	TRBV6-1	.	TRBJ2-3	.	CASSEGGLGTDTQYF	TGTGCCAGCAGTGAAGGGGGCTTGGGGACAGATACGCAGTATTTT
12	TRBV6-7	.	TRBJ2-4	.	CASSYCRNIQYF	TGTGCCAGCAGTTATTGCAGAAACATTCAGTACTTC
15	TRBV5-1	.	TRBJ1-3	.	CASSLSAGDKNTIYF	TGCGCCAGCAGCTTGAGTGCAGGGGATAAGAACACCATATATTTT
13	TRBV29-1	.	TRBJ2-1	TRBD1	CSAGTGTYNEQFF	TGCAGCGCTGGGACAGGGACCTACAATGAGCAGTTCTTC
12	TRBV30	.	TRBJ1-1	.	CASVTGNTEAFF	TGTGCCTCAGTGACAGGGAACACTGAAGCTTTCTTT
13	TRBV30	.	TRBJ2-7	.	CAWSVDRGDEQYF	TGTGCCTGGAGTGTAGACCGAGGCGACGAGCAGTACTTC
15	TRBV14	.	TRBJ2-5	.	CASSQDRVRGETQYF	TGTGCCAGCAGCCAAGACCGTGTCAGGGGAGAGACCCAGTACTTC
13	TRBV27	.	TRBJ1-1	TRBD1	CASSYRGETEAFF	TGTGCCAGCAGTTACAGGGGCGAGACTGAAGCTTTCTTT
14	TRBV5-1	few	TRBJ1-1	.	CASSFWDNGNEAFF	TGCGCCAGCAGCTTTTGGGACAATGGGAATGAAGCTTTCTTT
14	TRBV10-2	.	TRBJ1-5	.	CASSPAGGGQPQHF	TGCGCCAGCAGCCCGGCCGGTGGGGGCCAGCCCCAGCATTTT
16	TRBV30	.	TRBJ2-1	TRBD2	CAWTTGLAGPYNEQFF	TGTGCCTGGACCACGGGACTAGCGGGACCCTACAATGAGCAGTTCTTC
11	TRBV28	.	TRBJ1-5	.	CASTTNQPQHF	TGTGCCAGCACTACCAATCAGCCCCAGCATTTT
15	TRBV6-6	.	TRBJ1-4	TRBD1	CASSYSTGGLQKLFF	TGTGCCAGCAGTTACTCGACAGGGGGCCTTCAAAAACTGTTTTTT
11	TRBV6-5	.	TRBJ2-7	.	CASMVGGKQYF	TGTGCCAGCATGGTCGGAGGAAAGCAGTACTTC
15	TRBV5-5	.	TRBJ1-2	.	CASSLATGSPYGYTF	TGTGCCAGCAGCTTGGCTACAGGATCGCCCTATGGCTACACCTTC
12	TRBV29-1	.	TRBJ2-1	.	CSVERDYNEQFF	TGCAGCGTTGAGAGGGACTACAATGAGCAGTTCTTC
15	TRBV28	.	TRBJ1-3	.	CASSLGGRSGNTIYF	TGTGCCAGCAGCCTCGGGGGTCGCTCTGGAAACACCATATATTTT
14	TRBV24-1	.	TRBJ2-2	TRBD2	CAVRDYTDTGELFF	TGTGCCGTCCGGGACTATACTGACACCGGGGAGCTGTTTTTT
16	TRBV4-3	.	TRBJ1-6	.	CASSQDSSGRRSPLHF	TGCGCCAGCAGCCAAGATTCGTCAGGGCGAAGATCACCCCTCCACTTT
13	TRBV7-3	once	TRBJ2-2	.	CASSVQGTGELFF	TGTGCCAGCTCCGTCCAGGGGACCGGGGAGCTGTTTTTT
11	TRBV2	.	TRBJ2-5	.	CAIWTEGTQYF	TGTGCCATCTGGACAGAAGGGACCCAGTACTTC
13	TRBV7-8	.	TRBJ1-2	.	CASSLTGFTGYTF	TGTGCCAGCAGCTTAACAGGGTTTACTGGCTACACCTTC
15	TRBV27	.	TRBJ2-1	TRBD2	CASSLGTSGRNEQFF	TGTGCCAGCAGTTTAGGCACTAGCGGGAGAAATGAGCAGTTCTTC